This TCR beta chain was sequenced during a study of response to subunit inactivated influenza vaccine. Broader study findings: T cells newly recruited by each seasonal influenza vaccination are few, the authors suggested.

MiXCR, applied by TCRdb to the RT-PCR reads, yields one record per CDR3 protein. The table records about 650,000 distinct CDR3 sequences, about 15% of them present only once. Comment on this clonotype: Its antigen is not known.

The V gene's germline CDR1 is DFQATT and CDR2 SNEGSKA (reference sequence). V lost 6 bases, J lost 7 bases, and 21 bases lay in between. This CDR3 region has 15 residues. The sequencing used PBMCs from blood, collected 11 to 12 days after vaccination. The origin of this receptor is a man in his fifties or sixties who received an inactivated influenza vaccine. J is TRBJ2-2 and V is TRBV20-1; tentative D call: TRBD1 (6 bases). The CDR3 DNA reads as TGCAGTGCCCGGGAAGACAGGTTCCCCGTCGGGGAGCTGTTTTTT. It encodes CSAREDRFPVGELFF.